The 21 T cell receptor beta chains given below trace back to one sample, sequenced in a study of blood T cell repertoires in COVID-19. Clones were sequenced by immunoSEQ multiplex PCR, and TCRdb holds only the in-frame ones, with some missing. The sample carries about 160,000 clones, approximately 90% recorded once. The sample comprised peripheral blood. The receptor source for this set is a woman aged 65 to 85 with COVID-19, enrolled during active disease.

The J gene is TRBJ1-2, the V gene TRBV4-2; 8 bases line up with TRBD1. After removal of 2 bases from V and 1 base from J, the junction contained 6 bases not matched to a gene. The CDR3 is made up of 16 amino acids. Germline V gene sequence: CDR1 LGHNA, CDR2 YNFKEQ. The CDR3: CASSQLIGQGNYGYTF. CDR3 nucleotide sequence: TGTGCCAGCAGCCAACTGATAGGACAGGGTAACTATGGCTACACCTTC.

The chain is built from TRBV28 and TRBJ1-5; D gene uncertain. V lost 6 bases and J lost 0, with 9 bases in between. CDR3 size: 14 residues. Germline V gives CDR1 MDHEN, CDR2 SYDVKM. The CDR3 DNA sequence: TGTGCCAGCAGCCTCCTAATTAGCAATCAGCCCCAGCATTTT. Protein: CASSLLISNQPQHF.

J is TRBJ2-2 and V is TRBV5-5, with 9 bases fitting TRBD2. The germline V gene encodes CDR1 SGHKS and CDR2 YYEKEE (reference sequence). The V and J ends lost 5 bases and 4 bases, in that order; junction bases with no gene match: 9. CDR3 size: 16 residues. CDR3: CASSVGYSGGTGELFF. CDR3 bases: TGTGCCAGCAGTGTTGGATATAGCGGGGGCACCGGGGAGCTGTTTTTT. The full variable domain, rest sourced from reference TRBV5-5 and TRBJ2-2, is DAGVTQSPTHLIKTRGQQVTLRCSPISGHKSVSWYQQVLGQGPQFIFQYYEKEERGRGNFPDRFSARQFPNYSSELNVNALLLGDSALYLCASSVGYSGGTGELFFGEGSRLTVL.

The chain uses TRBV2 and TRBJ1-6; 10 bases are a match to TRBD1. The CDR3 sequence is 16 residues long. Germline values: CDR1 SNHLY, CDR2 FYNNEI. J lost 10 bases, V lost 6 bases, and 12 bases had no gene match. The CDR3 sequence: CASSDRDRGGGSPLHF. In nucleotides, the CDR3 is TGTGCCAGCAGCGACCGGGACAGGGGAGGAGGGTCACCCCTCCACTTT.

This clone was seen only once. In the same sample, other DNA sequences code for this CDR3. The V call is TRBV6-5, the J call TRBJ2-7; D gene ambiguous. Germline V lookup: CDR1 MNHEY, CDR2 SVGAGI. The CDR3 runs 11 residues. Trimming took off 4 bases at V and 3 bases at J, with 4 bases between the two ends. The CDR3 is CASSSYYEQYF. CDR3 DNA: TGTGCCAGCAGTTCGTACTACGAGCAGTACTTC.

The V call is TRBV4-2, the J call TRBJ1-4, with D uncertain. The CDR3 loop spans 13 amino acids. V was shortened by 4 bases and J by 5 bases, with 8 bases between the two germline ends. Germline V gene data show CDR1 as LGHNA and CDR2 as YNFKEQ. DNA for the CDR3: TGTGCCAGCAGCCTACAGCAGAATGAAAAACTGTTTTTT. Translated, it gives CASSLQQNEKLFF.

V and J are TRBV29-1 and TRBJ2-3, with D perhaps TRBD2 (6 bases). The V gene's germline CDR1 is SQVTM and CDR2 ANQGSEA. Deletions cut 2 bases from V and 8 bases from J, with 14 bases between. The CDR3 has 13 residues. The CDR3 coding sequence is TGCAGCGTTGAAAAACTCAAGGGAGGTACGCAGTATTTT. Translation gives CSVEKLKGGTQYF.

This clone was counted only a few times. V gene TRBV25-1 combines with J gene TRBJ1-4; D perhaps matches TRBD1 (6 bases). CDR3 length equals 14 residues. Germline values: CDR1 MGHDK, CDR2 SYGVNS. Deletions cut 5 bases from V and 3 bases from J, with 10 bases between. This CDR3 is CASSTGNSNEKLFF. The CDR3 region has the DNA TGTGCCAGCAGTACAGGGAACTCTAATGAAAAACTGTTTTTT.

This rearrangement joins TRBV19 to TRBJ2-7; 10 bases are shared with TRBD1. V trimming: 6 bases; J trimming: 2 bases; junction bases outside the gene matches: 7. Germline CDR1 LNHDA, CDR2 SQIVND (reference sequence). The CDR3 spans 15 residues. Here the CDR3 reads CASSPTGGLTYEQYF. CDR3 nucleotides: TGTGCCAGTAGCCCGACAGGGGGCCTCACCTACGAGCAGTACTTC.

The gene calls are TRBV19 and TRBJ1-5, with TRBD1 identical over 7 bases. V dropped 8 bases and J dropped 2; count of bases not matched to a gene: 9. Germline V gives CDR1 LNHDA, CDR2 SQIVND (reference sequence). The CDR3 length is 15 residues. The CDR3 coding sequence is TGTGCCAGTTCTGAGGGGGCGAAGGGCAATCAGCCCCAGCATTTT. Amino acid sequence: CASSEGAKGNQPQHF.

V and J are TRBV18 and TRBJ2-1; D is possibly TRBD1 (6 bases). The CDR3 runs to 15 residues. Germline-derived CDR1 and CDR2 are KGHSH and LQKENI. Trimming took off 3 bases at V and 0 bases at J, with 9 bases between the two ends. CDR3: CASSPGQSSYNEQFF. The DNA for the CDR3 is TGTGCCAGCTCACCCGGACAGAGCTCCTACAATGAGCAGTTCTTC. The entire variable domain, with the rest obtained from reference TRBV18 and TRBJ2-1, is as follows: NAGVMQNPRHLVRRRGQEARLRCSPMKGHSHVYWYRQLPEEGLKFMVYLQKENIIDESGMPKERFSAEFPKEGPSILRIQQVVRGDSAAYFCASSPGQSSYNEQFFGPGTRLTVL.

The chain uses TRBV19 and TRBJ2-7, with D possibly being TRBD1 (5 bases). Trimming left V 3 bases short and J 0 bases short, with 9 bases between. The CDR3 spans 14 residues. Germline loops: CDR1 LNHDA, CDR2 SQIVND (reference sequence). CDR3 loop: CASSIRGFSYEQYF. In nucleotides, the CDR3 is TGTGCCAGTAGTATTAGGGGATTCTCCTACGAGCAGTACTTC. Variable domain in full (rest from reference TRBV19 and TRBJ2-7): DGGITQSPKYLFRKEGQNVTLSCEQNLNHDAMYWYRQDPGQGLRLIYYSQIVNDFQKGDIAEGYSVSREKKESFPLTVTSAQKNPTAFYLCASSIRGFSYEQYFGPGTRLTVT.

V usage is TRBV3-1 (or the pseudogene TRBV3-2) and J usage is TRBJ1-3; the match to TRBD1 covers 8 bases. V trimming: 6 bases; J trimming: 9 bases; junction bases outside the gene matches: 4. The CDR3 has 12 residues. Germline V CDR1 and CDR2: LGHDT, YNNKEL (reference sequence). CDR3 residues: CASRNTGGTIYF. CDR3 sequence (DNA): TGTGCCAGCAGGAATACAGGGGGCACCATATATTTT.

V is TRBV5-6 and J is TRBJ1-1; D gene uncertain. The CDR3 spans 12 residues. The germline V gene encodes CDR1 SGHDT and CDR2 YYEEEE. The V gene lost 7 bases and the J gene lost 7 bases, with 14 bases spanning the gap. CDR3 sequence reads: CASRSDDFEAFF. CDR3 nucleotides: TGTGCCAGCCGCTCCGACGACTTTGAAGCTTTCTTT.

This clone was detected many times. The chain combines TRBV2 with TRBJ2-3, with D tentatively TRBD1 (6 bases). Germline V gene data show CDR1 as SNHLY and CDR2 as FYNNEI. The CDR3 consists of 15 residues. V shed 5 bases and J shed 2 bases, with 14 bases lying between them. The CDR3, as DNA: TGTGCCAGCAGTTCCGGACAGCCTTTCACAGATACGCAGTATTTT. It yields the protein CASSSGQPFTDTQYF.

The chain joins TRBV5-1 to TRBJ2-1, with 7 bases fitting TRBD2. The junction had 14 bases not matched to a gene; V was cut back by 4 bases and J by 7 bases. The CDR3 runs 16 residues. Germline V CDR1 and CDR2: SGHRS, YFSETQ. This CDR3 reads CASSGGSSGVQNEQFF. CDR3 in DNA: TGCGCCAGCAGCGGTGGGTCTAGCGGAGTTCAGAATGAGCAGTTCTTC.

This chain links TRBV3-1 (or the pseudogene TRBV3-2) with TRBJ2-5, with 8 bases that match TRBD2. CDR1 is LGHDT, CDR2 YNNKEL, per germline (reference sequence). The CDR3 is made up of 16 amino acids. J was trimmed by 2 bases and V by 4 bases; bases with no gene match: 9. The chain's CDR3 is CASSLGWGGGQETQYF. In DNA, the CDR3 is TGTGCCAGCAGCCTCGGTTGGGGCGGGGGGCAAGAGACCCAGTACTTC.

The gene calls are TRBV19 and TRBJ1-5; TRBD1 matches 8 bases. V was clipped by 6 bases and J by 0 bases; unmatched bases: 4. CDR3 length: 15 amino acids. The V gene's germline CDR1 is LNHDA and CDR2 SQIVND (reference sequence). CDR3 sequence (DNA): TGTGCCAGTAGACAGACAGGGGTTAGCAATCAGCCCCAGCATTTT. The encoded protein is CASRQTGVSNQPQHF.

V is TRBV7-9 and J is TRBJ1-1; D uncertain. There are 15 residues in the CDR3. The germline V gene encodes CDR1 SEHNR and CDR2 FQNEAQ (reference sequence). Trimming stripped 5 bases from V and 1 base from J, with 14 bases between. CDR3 nucleotide sequence: TGTGCCAGCAGCCCCGGATCGGCGGGGAACACTGAAGCTTTCTTT. Residues: CASSPGSAGNTEAFF. The whole variable domain, remainder taken from reference TRBV7-9 and TRBJ1-1, is DTGVSQNPRHKITKRGQNVTFRCDPISEHNRLYWYRQTLGQGPEFLTYFQNEAQLEKSRLLSDRFSAERPKGSFSTLEIQRTEQGDSAMYLCASSPGSAGNTEAFFGQGTRLTVV.

The chain uses TRBV2 and TRBJ2-1; 7 nucleotides match TRBD1. CDR1 and CDR2 (germline): SNHLY, FYNNEI. Trimming cost V 5 bases and J 1 base; bases outside gene matches: 5. The CDR3 is made up of 15 amino acids. CDR3: CASSFTGVSYNEQFF. CDR3 in DNA: TGTGCCAGCAGTTTTACAGGGGTATCCTACAATGAGCAGTTCTTC.

The genes are TRBV6-5 and TRBJ1-2; maybe TRBD1 (6 bases). V was clipped by 6 bases and J by 8 bases, with 16 bases between them. The CDR3 extends over 13 amino acids. Per the germline V gene, CDR1 is MNHEY and CDR2 is SVGAGI. DNA for the CDR3: TGTGCCAGCAGGCCCCCTTGGGGGCACGGCTACACCTTC. Residues: CASRPPWGHGYTF.